This TCR beta chain was identified during a study of cytomegalovirus exposure and HLA in healthy donors. Sampled while nominally healthy, donors likely had unrecorded immune exposures. Study results and limitations: Most TCR sequences proved rare, with some public TCRs found in many donors.

V lost 6 bases, J lost 2 bases, and 17 bases lay in between. Germline values: CDR1 MNHEY, CDR2 SVGAGI. CDR3 length: 15 amino acids. Regarding this clone: Its antigen is undetermined.

The study ran its PCR with 60 Vbeta and 13 Jbeta primers. The assay was immunoSEQ multiplex PCR, and TCRdb's table has in-frame clones only and misses some. This sample carries roughly 200,000 clones, around 76% of them seen once, and the ten largest clones take 0.63%. This chain connects TRBV6-5 to TRBJ2-7; TRBD1 is a possible D gene (6 bases). The TCR originated in a man in his late teens or twenties in good health and CMV-seronegative. The sequencing input was PBMCs. The CDR3 DNA follows: TGTGCCAGCAGCCGCGACAGGTATGCTACCTACGAGCAGTACTTC. Translation: CASSRDRYATYEQYF.